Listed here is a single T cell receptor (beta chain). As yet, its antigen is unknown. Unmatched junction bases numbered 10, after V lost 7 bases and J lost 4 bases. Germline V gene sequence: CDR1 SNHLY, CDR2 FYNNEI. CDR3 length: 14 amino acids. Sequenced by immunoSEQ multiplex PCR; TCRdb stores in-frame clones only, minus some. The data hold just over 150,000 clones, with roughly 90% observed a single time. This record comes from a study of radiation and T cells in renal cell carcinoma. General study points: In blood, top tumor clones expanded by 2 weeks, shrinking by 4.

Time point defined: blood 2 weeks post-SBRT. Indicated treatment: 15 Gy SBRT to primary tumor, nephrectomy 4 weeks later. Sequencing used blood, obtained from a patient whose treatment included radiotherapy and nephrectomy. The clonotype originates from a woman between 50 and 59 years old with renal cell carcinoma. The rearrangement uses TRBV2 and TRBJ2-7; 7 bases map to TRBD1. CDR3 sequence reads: CASNRGGALYEQYF. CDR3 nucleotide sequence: TGTGCCAGCAATCGAGGGGGCGCCTTATACGAGCAGTACTTC.